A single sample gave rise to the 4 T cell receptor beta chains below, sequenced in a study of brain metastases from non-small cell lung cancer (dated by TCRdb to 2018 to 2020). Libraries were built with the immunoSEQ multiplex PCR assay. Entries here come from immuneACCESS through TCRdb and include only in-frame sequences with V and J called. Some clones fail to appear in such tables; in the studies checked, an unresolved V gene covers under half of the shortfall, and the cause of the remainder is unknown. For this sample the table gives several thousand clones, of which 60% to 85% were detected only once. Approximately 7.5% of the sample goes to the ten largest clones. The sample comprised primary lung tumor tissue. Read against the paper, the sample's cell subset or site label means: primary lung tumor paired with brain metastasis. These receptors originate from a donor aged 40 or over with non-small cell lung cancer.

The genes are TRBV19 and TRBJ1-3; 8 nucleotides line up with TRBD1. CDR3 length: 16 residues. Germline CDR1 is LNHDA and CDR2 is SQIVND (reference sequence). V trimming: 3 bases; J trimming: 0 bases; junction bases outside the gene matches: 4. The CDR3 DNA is TGTGCCAGTAGTATCGGGACAGGAAACTCTGGAAACACCATATATTTT. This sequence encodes CASSIGTGNSGNTIYF.

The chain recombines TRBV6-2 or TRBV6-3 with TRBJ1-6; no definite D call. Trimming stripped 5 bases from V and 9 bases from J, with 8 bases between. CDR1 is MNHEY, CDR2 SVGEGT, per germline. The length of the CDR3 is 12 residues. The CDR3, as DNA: TGTGCCAGCAGTACAGTAACTTCACCCCTCCACTTT. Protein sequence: CASSTVTSPLHF.

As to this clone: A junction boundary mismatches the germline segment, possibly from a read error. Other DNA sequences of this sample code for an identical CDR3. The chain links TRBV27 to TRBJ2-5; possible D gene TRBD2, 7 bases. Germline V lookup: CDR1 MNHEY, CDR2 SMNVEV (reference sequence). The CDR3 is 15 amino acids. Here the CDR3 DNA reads TGTGCCAGCAGTTTATTTGCGGGGGCCCAAGAAACCCAGTACTTC. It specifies CASSLFAGAQETQYF.

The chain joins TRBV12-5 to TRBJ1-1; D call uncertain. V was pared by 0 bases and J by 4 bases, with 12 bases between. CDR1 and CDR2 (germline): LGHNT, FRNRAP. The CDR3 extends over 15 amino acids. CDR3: CASGLVLLGSTEAFF. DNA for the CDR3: TGTGCTAGTGGTTTGGTTCTTCTCGGGAGCACTGAAGCTTTCTTT.